The entry that follows covers one T cell receptor (beta chain) sequence. The antigen remains unidentified. If no ophthalmopathy progression occurred within 18 months, Graves' hyperthyroidism was stable. Those patients with uncontrolled infection, other autoimmune disease, pregnancy or lactation were excluded. PBMCs were derived from about 10 ml fresh peripheral blood. Germline V gene sequence: CDR1 MDHEN, CDR2 SYDVKM. Trimming stripped 6 bases from V and 6 bases from J, with 30 bases between. This CDR3 has 18 residues. This record comes from a study of T cells in Graves' hyperthyroidism and ophthalmopathy. Findings and caveats of the study: In the blood, most expanded thyroid clonotypes above 0.001 appeared as well.

RNA transcripts yielded amplified TCR beta CDR3 regions. Primed by the HTBI set, a first-round RT-PCR was run on the TCR CDR3. From the multiplex PCR reads, TCRdb called clonotypes with MiXCR, one entry per CDR3 protein. The data show approximately 430,000 distinct CDR3 sequences, with approximately 15% seen just once and roughly 7.7% held by the top ten. The chain joins TRBV28 to TRBJ2-7; possibly TRBD2 for D (7 bases). What was sequenced was blood. This receptor was obtained from a woman younger than 35 with Graves' hyperthyroidism. CDR3 protein: CASSPRYGFKGGVGEQYF. CDR3 nucleotides: TGTGCCAGCAGCCCAAGATACGGCTTCAAGGGGGGGGTAGGCGAGCAGTACTTC.